The 18 T cell receptor beta chains in this list originate from one sample, sequenced in a study. One entry per CDR3 protein results from TCRdb running MiXCR on the 5' RACE reads. The sample has more than 95 distinct CDR3 sequences; 95% are singletons. The sample was naive CD4+ T cells sorted from a lymph node. The subset here: naive CD4+ T cells, CD4+CD45RA+CD25-. The receptors were gathered from a female donor with breast cancer.

Comments on this clonotype: The size of this beta chain means little, since it is a stray read in a library made for alpha chains. CDR3 amino acids: CSVEGAGNLGYTF. In DNA form, the CDR3 reads TGCAGCGTTGAGGGGGCAGGTAATCTTGGCTACACCTTC. The rearrangement links TRBV29-1 to TRBJ1-2; tentative D call: TRBD1 (6 bases). Deletions cut 3 bases from V and 7 bases from J, with 15 bases between. CDR3 length equals 13 residues. Germline V lookup: CDR1 SQVTM, CDR2 ANQGSEA.

This clonotype was detected only once. In a library made to pick up alpha chains, this beta chain is a stray read with a size that means little. The gene calls are TRBV12-3 or TRBV12-4 and TRBJ1-2, with D unresolved. V was shortened by 2 bases and J by 5 bases, with 9 bases between the two germline ends. This CDR3 comprises 13 residues. The CDR3, as DNA: TGTGCCAGCAGTTTAAGAGTTTCATATGGCTACACCTTC. Translating it yields CASSLRVSYGYTF.

To note about this clonotype: This beta chain slipped into a library made for alpha chains as a stray read, so its size is not meaningful. The V gene is TRBV6-5, the J gene TRBJ1-5; 8 bases agree with TRBD1. With 6 bases clipped from V and 5 bases from J, the junction kept 6 bases outside the gene matches. Per the germline V gene, CDR1 is MNHEY and CDR2 is SVGAGI. This CDR3 spans 14 amino acids. DNA of the CDR3: TGTGCCAGCAGAGCTACGACAGGGGATCAGCCCCAGCATTTT. It specifies CASRATTGDQPQHF.

Concerning this clonotype itself: This beta chain came through as a stray read in a library set up for alpha chains, and its size says little. The chain is built from TRBV10-3 and TRBJ1-1, with TRBD1 matching 7 bases. The CDR3 contains 14 residues. V was pared by 6 bases and J by 0 bases, with 4 bases of the junction left unmatched. Germline CDR1 is ENHRY and CDR2 is SYGVKD. CDR3 DNA: TGTGCCATCAGCTCGGACAGGCTGAACACTGAAGCTTTCTTT. Its translation: CAISSDRLNTEAFF.

A note on this clonotype: This beta chain lies outside the target of a library built for alpha chains; its clone size means little. The V call is TRBV12-3 or TRBV12-4, the J call TRBJ1-2, with D unclear. V was clipped by 6 bases and J by 2 bases, with 13 bases between them. The CDR3 spans 14 residues. CDR3 nucleotides: TGTGCCAGCAGCTCTGAAAGGATGAACTATGGCTACACCTTC. This sequence encodes CASSSERMNYGYTF.

Turning to this clonotype: Being off target in a library aimed at alpha chains, this beta chain has a size of little meaning. The chain couples TRBV6-1 to TRBJ1-1; D unresolved. Germline V gene sequence: CDR1 MNHNS, CDR2 SASEGT. The CDR3 totals 16 residues. V was clipped by 6 bases and J by 3 bases, with 20 bases between them. The CDR3 loop reads CASRPWLIGSDTEAFF. Here the CDR3 DNA reads TGTGCCAGCAGGCCGTGGTTGATAGGGTCGGACACTGAAGCTTTCTTT.

Details on this clonotype: Because this beta chain is a stray read in a library intended to capture alpha chains, its abundance should not be given much weight. J is TRBJ2-1 and V is TRBV7-9, with TRBD2 matching 8 bases. The V gene end was trimmed by 5 bases and the J gene end by 3 bases; junction bases not matched to a gene: 6. Germline CDR1 is SEHNR and CDR2 is FQNEAQ (reference sequence). This CDR3 comprises 15 residues. The CDR3 loop is CASSPTSGNYNEQFF. The CDR3 nucleotides are TGTGCCAGCAGCCCTACTAGCGGAAACTACAATGAGCAGTTCTTC.

On this clonotype itself: The library was prepared for alpha chains; this beta chain is a stray read, so its frequency means little. The chain is built from TRBV5-6 and TRBJ2-3; no firm D call. Germline V gene data show CDR1 as SGHDT and CDR2 as YYEEEE. With 4 bases removed from V and 6 bases from J, the gap between germline ends came to 15 bases. This CDR3 spans 14 amino acids. DNA of the CDR3: TGTGCCAGCAGCCCCCGGCCCCCGACCGATACGCAGTATTTT. It encodes CASSPRPPTDTQYF.

Regarding this clonotype: This beta chain is an unintended read in a library built for alpha chains; its size means little. CDR3 protein: CASSYGQGTEAFF. In DNA, the CDR3 is TGTGCCAGCAGTTATGGACAGGGCACTGAAGCTTTCTTT. The genes are TRBV12-3 or TRBV12-4 and TRBJ1-1; the match to TRBD1 covers 8 bases. J lost 4 bases, V lost 4 bases, and 2 bases had no gene match. The CDR3 spans 13 residues.

Regarding this clonotype: This beta chain represents an off-target read in a library built for alpha chains; its size is of limited meaning. The chain links TRBV18 to TRBJ2-3, with D perhaps matching TRBD2 (5 bases). Per the germline V gene, CDR1 is KGHSH and CDR2 is LQKENI. This CDR3 contains 16 residues. V dropped 1 base and J dropped 1 base, with 12 bases sitting between them. CDR3: CASSPQGTRGTDTQYF. CDR3 bases: TGTGCCAGCTCACCACAGGGCACTAGGGGCACAGATACGCAGTATTTT.

As for this clonotype: This beta chain is a stray read from a library made for alpha chains; its abundance is not meaningful. The chain employs TRBV12-3 or TRBV12-4 and TRBJ1-2; a possible D gene is TRBD1 (6 bases). Trimming took off 8 bases at V and 5 bases at J, with 15 bases between the two ends. The CDR3 has 13 residues. Written as DNA, the CDR3 is TGTGCCAGCCATCGGGGGGCGCGGTATGGCTACACCTTC. It specifies CASHRGARYGYTF.

Note on this clonotype: The library was built for alpha chains, so this beta chain is an off-target read and its size means little. The rearrangement joins TRBV13 to TRBJ2-1; 13 bases fit TRBD2. Looked up from germline, CDR1 is PRHDT and CDR2 is FYEKMQ (reference sequence). This CDR3 has 16 amino acids. V was pared by 3 bases and J by 12 bases, with 11 bases of the junction left unmatched. CDR3 protein: CASSFGLAGVGSGQFF. Written as DNA, the CDR3 is TGTGCCAGCAGCTTCGGACTAGCGGGAGTAGGGTCGGGGCAGTTCTTC.

With regard to this clonotype: This beta chain is an unintended read in a library built for alpha chains; its size means little. The V gene is TRBV12-3 or TRBV12-4, the J gene TRBJ1-2; D is uncertain. This CDR3 region has 15 residues. Deletions cut 3 bases from V and 2 bases from J, with 13 bases between. The CDR3 DNA sequence: TGTGCCAGCAGTTTTGCCAGAGAACTAAACTATGGCTACACCTTC. It is translated as CASSFARELNYGYTF.

As for this clonotype: Being off target in a library aimed at alpha chains, this beta chain has a size of little meaning. The CDR3 bases are TGTGCCAGCAGCTCCGGACGAGCCCACGAGCAGTACTTC. It encodes CASSSGRAHEQYF. The chain is built from TRBV7-9 and TRBJ2-7, with D hard to call. This CDR3 spans 13 amino acids. CDR1 is SEHNR, CDR2 FQNEAQ, per germline (reference sequence). The V end lost 4 bases, the J end lost 5 bases, and 12 bases lay between the germline ends.

As for this clonotype: Since the library was made to target alpha chains, this beta chain is a stray read and its abundance is not meaningful. The chain has TRBV6-5 and TRBJ1-1, with D unresolved. Germline assignment: CDR1 MNHEY and CDR2 SVGAGI. The CDR3 consists of 13 residues. V shed 3 bases and J shed 3 bases, with 8 bases lying between them. CDR3 DNA sequence: TGTGCCAGCAGTTATTTGGGGTACACTGAAGCTTTCTTT. It specifies CASSYLGYTEAFF.

This clonotype was seen once. The junction departs from germline at one end; a sequencing error may be responsible. This beta chain is a stray read from a library made for alpha chains; its abundance is not meaningful. V is TRBV7-7 and J is TRBJ2-7, with D possibly being TRBD2 (5 bases). Germline CDR1 and CDR2: SSHAT and FNYEAQ (reference sequence). CDR3 length equals 13 residues. Here the CDR3 DNA reads TGTGCTAGCAGCGGCGGAAGGAACCACGAGCAGTACTTC. Translated: CASSGGRNHEQYF.

For this clonotype: This beta chain is a stray read from a library made for alpha chains; its abundance is not meaningful. V is TRBV12-3 or TRBV12-4 and J is TRBJ2-4; TRBD1 matches at 7 bases. V lost 3 bases and J lost 1; bases outside the gene matches: 0. The CDR3 totals 14 residues. The CDR3 spells CASSLTGAKNIQYF. The CDR3 nucleotides are TGTGCCAGCAGTTTGACAGGGGCCAAAAACATTCAGTACTTC.

In regard to this clonotype: Little can be read into the size of this beta chain, an off-target read in a library designed for alpha chains. The chain carries TRBV11-2 and TRBJ2-2, with no clear D. The CDR3 spans 14 residues. Per the germline V gene, CDR1 is SGHAT and CDR2 is FQNNGV. V gave up 7 bases and J gave up 1 base, with 10 bases separating them. The CDR3 reads CASTARLNTGELFF. The CDR3 DNA follows: TGTGCCAGCACCGCAAGACTGAACACCGGGGAGCTGTTTTTT.